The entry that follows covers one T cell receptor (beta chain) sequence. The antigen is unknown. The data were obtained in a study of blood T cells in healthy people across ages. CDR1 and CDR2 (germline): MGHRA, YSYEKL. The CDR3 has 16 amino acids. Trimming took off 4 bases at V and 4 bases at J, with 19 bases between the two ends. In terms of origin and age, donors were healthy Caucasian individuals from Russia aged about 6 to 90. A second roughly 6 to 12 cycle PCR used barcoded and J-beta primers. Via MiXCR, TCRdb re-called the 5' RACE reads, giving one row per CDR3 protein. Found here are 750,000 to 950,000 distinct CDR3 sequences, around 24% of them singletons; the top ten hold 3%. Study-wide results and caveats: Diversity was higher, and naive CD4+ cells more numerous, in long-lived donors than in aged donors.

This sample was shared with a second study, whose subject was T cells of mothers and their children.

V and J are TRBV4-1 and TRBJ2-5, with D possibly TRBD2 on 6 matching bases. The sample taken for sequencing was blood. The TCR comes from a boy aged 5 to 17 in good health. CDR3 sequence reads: CASSLSGVGEAETQYF. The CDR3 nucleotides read TGCGCCAGCAGCCTCTCCGGTGTGGGGGAGGCAGAGACCCAGTACTTC.